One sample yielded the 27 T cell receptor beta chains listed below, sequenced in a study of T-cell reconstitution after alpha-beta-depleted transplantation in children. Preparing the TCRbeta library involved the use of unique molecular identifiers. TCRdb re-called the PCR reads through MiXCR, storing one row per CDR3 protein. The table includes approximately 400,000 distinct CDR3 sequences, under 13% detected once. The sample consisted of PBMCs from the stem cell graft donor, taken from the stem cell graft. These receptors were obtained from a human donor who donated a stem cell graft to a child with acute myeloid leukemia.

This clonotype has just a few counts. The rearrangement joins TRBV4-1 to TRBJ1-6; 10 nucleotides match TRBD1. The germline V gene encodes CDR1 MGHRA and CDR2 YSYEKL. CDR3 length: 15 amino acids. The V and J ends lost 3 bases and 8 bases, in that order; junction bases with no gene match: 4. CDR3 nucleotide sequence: TGCGCCAGCAGCCACGGACAGGGGGATCATTCACCCCTCCACTTT. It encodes CASSHGQGDHSPLHF.

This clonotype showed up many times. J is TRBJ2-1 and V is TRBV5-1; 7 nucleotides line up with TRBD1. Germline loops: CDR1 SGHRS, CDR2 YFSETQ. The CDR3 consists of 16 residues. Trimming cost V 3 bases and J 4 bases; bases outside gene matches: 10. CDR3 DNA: TGCGCCAGCAGCTCGTCCCCGGGACAGAGGTACAATGAGCAGTTCTTC. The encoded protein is CASSSSPGQRYNEQFF.

The CDR3 DNA reads as TGCAGTGCTAGAGGGACAGAGAGGTACGAGCAGTACTTC. Translated, it gives CSARGTERYEQYF. The chain carries TRBV20-1 and TRBJ2-7, with D perhaps matching TRBD1 (6 bases). CDR1 and CDR2 from the germline V gene are DFQATT and SNEGSKA (reference sequence). This CDR3 has 13 residues. V was shortened by 1 base and J by 4 bases, with 11 bases between the two germline ends.

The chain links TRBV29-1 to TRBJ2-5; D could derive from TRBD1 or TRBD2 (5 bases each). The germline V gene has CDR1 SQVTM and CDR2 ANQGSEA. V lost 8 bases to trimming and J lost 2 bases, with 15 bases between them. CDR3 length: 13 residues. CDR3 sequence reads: CSYARDAQETQYF. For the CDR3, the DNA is TGCAGCTACGCACGGGACGCACAAGAGACCCAGTACTTC.

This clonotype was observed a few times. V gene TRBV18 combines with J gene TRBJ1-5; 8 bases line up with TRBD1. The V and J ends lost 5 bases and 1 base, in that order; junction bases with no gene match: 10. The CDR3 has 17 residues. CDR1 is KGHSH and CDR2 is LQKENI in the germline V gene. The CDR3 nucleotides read TGTGCCAGCTCAGCGAACCTGGACAGGGTGAGCAATCAGCCCCAGCATTTT. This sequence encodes CASSANLDRVSNQPQHF.

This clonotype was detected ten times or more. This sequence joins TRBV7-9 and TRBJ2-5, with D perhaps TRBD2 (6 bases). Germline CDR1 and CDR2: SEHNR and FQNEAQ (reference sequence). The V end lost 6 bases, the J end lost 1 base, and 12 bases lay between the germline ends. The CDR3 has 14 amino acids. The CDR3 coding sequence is TGTGCCAGCAGTCTTGGAGCGGGCCAAGAGACCCAGTACTTC. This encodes CASSLGAGQETQYF.

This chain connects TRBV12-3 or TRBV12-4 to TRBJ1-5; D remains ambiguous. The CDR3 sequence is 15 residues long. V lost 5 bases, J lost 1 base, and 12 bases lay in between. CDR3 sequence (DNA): TGTGCCAGCAGTCCATCCATTGGCAGCAATCAGCCCCAGCATTTT. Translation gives CASSPSIGSNQPQHF.

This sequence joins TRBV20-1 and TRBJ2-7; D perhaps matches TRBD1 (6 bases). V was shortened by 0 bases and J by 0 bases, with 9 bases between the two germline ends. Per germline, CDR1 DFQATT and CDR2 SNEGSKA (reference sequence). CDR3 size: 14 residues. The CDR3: CSARDDRSSYEQYF. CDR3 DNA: TGCAGTGCTAGAGATGACAGGAGCTCCTACGAGCAGTACTTC.

The CDR3 region is CASSLDRTSGSYEQYF. The CDR3 DNA sequence: TGTGCCAGCAGCTTAGACCGGACTAGCGGGAGCTACGAGCAGTACTTC. This chain joins TRBV7-9 and TRBJ2-7; 13 bases line up with TRBD2. Losses at the gene ends were 1 base for V and 3 bases for J; bases not matched to a gene: 3. Per the germline V gene, CDR1 is SEHNR and CDR2 is FQNEAQ (reference sequence). This CDR3 is 16 amino acids long.

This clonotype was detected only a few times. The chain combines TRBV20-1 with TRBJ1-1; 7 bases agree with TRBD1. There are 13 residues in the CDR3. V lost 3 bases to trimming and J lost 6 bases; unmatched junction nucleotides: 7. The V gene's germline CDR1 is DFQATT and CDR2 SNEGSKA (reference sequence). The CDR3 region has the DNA TGCAGTGCTAGTGGCAGGGGGTGGGCTGAAGCTTTCTTT. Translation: CSASGRGWAEAFF.

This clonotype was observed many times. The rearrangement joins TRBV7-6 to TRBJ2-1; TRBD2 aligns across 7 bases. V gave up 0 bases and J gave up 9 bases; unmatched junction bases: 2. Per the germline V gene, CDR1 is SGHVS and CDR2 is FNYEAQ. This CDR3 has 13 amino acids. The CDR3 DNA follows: TGTGCCAGCAGCTTAGCGTGGGAGGGTGAGCAGTTCTTC. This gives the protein CASSLAWEGEQFF.

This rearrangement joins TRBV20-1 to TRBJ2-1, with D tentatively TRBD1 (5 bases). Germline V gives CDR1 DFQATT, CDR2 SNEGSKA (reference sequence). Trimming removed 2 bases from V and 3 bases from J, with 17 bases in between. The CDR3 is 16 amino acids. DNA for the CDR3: TGCAGTGCTAGACCTGCCCAGCGACAGTTCTACAATGAGCAGTTCTTC. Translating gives CSARPAQRQFYNEQFF.

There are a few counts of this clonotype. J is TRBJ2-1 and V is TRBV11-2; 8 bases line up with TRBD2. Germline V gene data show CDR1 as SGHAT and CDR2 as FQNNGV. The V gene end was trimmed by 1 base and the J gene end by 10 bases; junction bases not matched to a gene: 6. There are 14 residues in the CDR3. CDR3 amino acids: CASSLVGLVSEQFF. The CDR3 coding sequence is TGTGCCAGCAGCTTAGTGGGACTAGTAAGCGAGCAGTTCTTC.

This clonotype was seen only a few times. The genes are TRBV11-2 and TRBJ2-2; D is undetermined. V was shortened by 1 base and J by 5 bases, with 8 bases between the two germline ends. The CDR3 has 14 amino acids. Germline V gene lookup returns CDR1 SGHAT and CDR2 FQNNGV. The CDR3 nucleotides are TGTGCCAGCAGCTTAGTCTCTAGAACCGGGGAGCTGTTTTTT. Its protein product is CASSLVSRTGELFF.

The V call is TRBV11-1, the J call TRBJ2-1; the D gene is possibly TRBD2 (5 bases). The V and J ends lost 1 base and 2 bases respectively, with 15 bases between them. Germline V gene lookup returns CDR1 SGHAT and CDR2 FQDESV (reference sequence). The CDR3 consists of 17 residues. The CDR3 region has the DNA TGTGCCAGCAGCTTAGGCCCACCTAGCCAGCCCTACAATGAGCAGTTCTTC. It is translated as CASSLGPPSQPYNEQFF.

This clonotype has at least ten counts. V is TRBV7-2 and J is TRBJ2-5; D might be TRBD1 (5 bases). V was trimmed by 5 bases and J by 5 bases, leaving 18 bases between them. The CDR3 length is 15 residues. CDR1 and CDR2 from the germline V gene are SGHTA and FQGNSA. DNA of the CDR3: TGTGCCAGCAGCCTTATCGGACAAAGATGGGAGACCCAGTACTTC. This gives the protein CASSLIGQRWETQYF.

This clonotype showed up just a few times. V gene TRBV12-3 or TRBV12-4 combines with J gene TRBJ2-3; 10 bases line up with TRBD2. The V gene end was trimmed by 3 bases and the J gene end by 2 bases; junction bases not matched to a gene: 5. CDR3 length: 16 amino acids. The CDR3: CASSFPTSGYTDTQYF. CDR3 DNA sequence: TGTGCCAGCAGTTTCCCGACTAGCGGGTACACAGATACGCAGTATTTT.

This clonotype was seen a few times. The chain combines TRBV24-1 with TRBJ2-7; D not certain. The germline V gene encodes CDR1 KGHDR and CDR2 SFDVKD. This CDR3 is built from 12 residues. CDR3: CATETLWREGSV. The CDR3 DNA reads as TGTGCCACCGAAACTCTATGGAGAGAAGGGTCCGTC.

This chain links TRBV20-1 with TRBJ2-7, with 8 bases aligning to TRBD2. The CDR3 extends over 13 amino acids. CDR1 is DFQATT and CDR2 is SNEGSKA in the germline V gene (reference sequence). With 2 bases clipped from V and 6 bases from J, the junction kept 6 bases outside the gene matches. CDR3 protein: CSARQRELSEQYF. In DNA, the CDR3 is TGCAGTGCTAGACAGCGGGAGCTATCCGAGCAGTACTTC.

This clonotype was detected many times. The CDR3 nucleotides are TGCAGTGCTAGAGATCTTAGGCGGGGCACAGATACGCAGTATTTT. Residues: CSARDLRRGTDTQYF. The chain links TRBV20-1 to TRBJ2-3, with D tentatively TRBD2 (5 bases). The CDR3 has 15 amino acids. In germline, CDR1 is DFQATT, CDR2 SNEGSKA (reference sequence). Deletions cut 0 bases from V and 1 base from J, with 11 bases between.

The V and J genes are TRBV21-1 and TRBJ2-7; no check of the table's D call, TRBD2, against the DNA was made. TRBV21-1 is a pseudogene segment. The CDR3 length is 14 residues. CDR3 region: CATASGGQPYEQYV. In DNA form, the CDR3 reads TGTGCCACTGCTAGCGGGGGGCAACCCTACGAGCAGTACGTC.

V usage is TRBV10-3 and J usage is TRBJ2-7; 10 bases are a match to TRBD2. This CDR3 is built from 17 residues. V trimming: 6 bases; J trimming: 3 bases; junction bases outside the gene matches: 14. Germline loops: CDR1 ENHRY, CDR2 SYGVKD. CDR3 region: CAISKKRGTSAIYEQYF. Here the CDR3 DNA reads TGTGCCATCAGCAAAAAGAGAGGGACTAGCGCTATCTACGAGCAGTACTTC.

The CDR3 nucleotides read TGTGCCAGCAGCGCGGGACAGGGTCTAGCAGGGGAGCAGTTCTTC. Amino acid sequence: CASSAGQGLAGEQFF. The V call is TRBV6-4, the J call TRBJ2-1; TRBD1 agrees at 9 bases. The CDR3 has 15 residues. V lost 6 bases, J lost 10 bases, and 13 bases stayed unmatched. Germline values: CDR1 MRHNA, CDR2 SNTAGT.

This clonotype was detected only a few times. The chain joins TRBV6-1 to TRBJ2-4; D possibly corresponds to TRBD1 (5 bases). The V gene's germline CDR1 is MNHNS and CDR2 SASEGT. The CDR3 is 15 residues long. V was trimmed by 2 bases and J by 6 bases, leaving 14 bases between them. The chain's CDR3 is CASSESPVQGNIQYF. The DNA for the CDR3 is TGTGCCAGCAGTGAATCCCCGGTGCAGGGAAACATTCAGTACTTC.

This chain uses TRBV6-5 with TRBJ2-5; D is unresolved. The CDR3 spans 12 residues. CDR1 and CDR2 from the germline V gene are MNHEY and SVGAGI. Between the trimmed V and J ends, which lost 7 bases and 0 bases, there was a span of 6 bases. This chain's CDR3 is CASKGNQETQYF. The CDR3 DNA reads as TGTGCCAGCAAAGGGAACCAAGAGACCCAGTACTTC.

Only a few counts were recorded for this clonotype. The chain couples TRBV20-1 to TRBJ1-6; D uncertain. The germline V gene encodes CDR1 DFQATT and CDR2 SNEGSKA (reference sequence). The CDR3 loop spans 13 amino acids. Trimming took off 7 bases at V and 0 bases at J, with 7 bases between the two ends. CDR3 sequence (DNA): TGCAGTGTCCAGAGCTCCTATAATTCACCCCTCCACTTT. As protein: CSVQSSYNSPLHF.

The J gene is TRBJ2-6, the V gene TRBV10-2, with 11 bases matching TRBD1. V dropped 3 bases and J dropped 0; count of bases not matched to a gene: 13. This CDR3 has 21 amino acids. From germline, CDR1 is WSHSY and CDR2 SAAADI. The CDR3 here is CASSDILGAGTGGSGANVLTF. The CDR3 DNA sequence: TGCGCCAGCAGTGATATCTTGGGAGCCGGGACAGGGGGCTCTGGGGCCAACGTCCTGACTTTC.